This TCR beta chain was identified during a study of T cells in Graves' hyperthyroidism and ophthalmopathy. Germline V gene lookup returns CDR1 SNHLY and CDR2 FYNNEI. The CDR3 extends over 15 amino acids. Between the trimmed V and J ends, which lost 7 bases and 4 bases, there was a span of 17 bases. This clonotype came up many times. Ophthalmopathy patients showed a Clinical Activity Score of at least 3, NOSPECS grade of at least 4 and duration under 3 months. Each diagnosis was grounded in clinical symptoms, serum thyroxine and TRAb, thyroid ultrasound, and orbital computed tomography. The TCR beta CDR3 regions underwent amplification using RNA transcripts as the source. RT-PCR in the first round (using the HTBI primer set) targeted the TCR CDR3. TCRdb analysed the multiplex PCR reads with MiXCR anew, one entry per CDR3 protein. The data hold 450,000 to 650,000 distinct CDR3 sequences, with approximately 15% observed a single time.

This chain connects TRBV2 to TRBJ1-3; D is unclear. This TCR came from a young woman with Graves' ophthalmopathy. The material sequenced was blood. The CDR3 nucleotides are TGTGCCAGCAAGGAGGATGGGGTATCAGGAAACACCATATATTTT. Translating it yields CASKEDGVSGNTIYF.